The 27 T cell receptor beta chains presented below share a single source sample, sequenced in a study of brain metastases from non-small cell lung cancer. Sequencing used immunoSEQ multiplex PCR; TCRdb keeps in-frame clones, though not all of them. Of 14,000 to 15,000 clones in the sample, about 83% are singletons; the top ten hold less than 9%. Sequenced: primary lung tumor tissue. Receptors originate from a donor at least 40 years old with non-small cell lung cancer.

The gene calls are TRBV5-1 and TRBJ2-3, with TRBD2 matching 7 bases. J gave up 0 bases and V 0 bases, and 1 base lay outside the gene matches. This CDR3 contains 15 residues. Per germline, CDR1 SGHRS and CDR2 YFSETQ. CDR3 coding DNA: TGCGCCAGCAGCTTGGGACTAGCTAGCACAGATACGCAGTATTTT. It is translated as CASSLGLASTDTQYF.

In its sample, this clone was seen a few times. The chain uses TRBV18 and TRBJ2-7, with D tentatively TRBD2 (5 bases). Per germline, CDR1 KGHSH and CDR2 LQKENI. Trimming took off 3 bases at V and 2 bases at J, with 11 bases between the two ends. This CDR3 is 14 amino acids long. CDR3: CASSPRTGTYEQYF. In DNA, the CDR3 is TGTGCCAGCTCACCCAGGACTGGGACCTACGAGCAGTACTTC.

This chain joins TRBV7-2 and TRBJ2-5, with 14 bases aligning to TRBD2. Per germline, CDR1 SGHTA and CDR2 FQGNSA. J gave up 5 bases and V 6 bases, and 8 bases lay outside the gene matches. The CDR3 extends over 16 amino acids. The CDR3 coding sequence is TGTGCCAGCAGTGGGACTAGCGGGAGTATCTGGGAGACCCAGTACTTC. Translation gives CASSGTSGSIWETQYF.

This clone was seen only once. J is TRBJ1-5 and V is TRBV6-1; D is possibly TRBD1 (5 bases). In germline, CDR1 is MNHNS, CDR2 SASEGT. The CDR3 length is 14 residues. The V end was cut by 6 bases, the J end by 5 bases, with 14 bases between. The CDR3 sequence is CASRDRGLDQPQHF. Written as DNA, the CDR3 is TGTGCCAGCAGGGATAGGGGTCTCGATCAGCCCCAGCATTTT.

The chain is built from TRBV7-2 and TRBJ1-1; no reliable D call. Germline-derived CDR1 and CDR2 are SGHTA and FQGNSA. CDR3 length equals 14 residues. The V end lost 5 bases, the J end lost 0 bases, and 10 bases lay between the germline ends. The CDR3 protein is CASSQRQLNTEAFF. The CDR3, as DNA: TGTGCCAGCAGCCAAAGACAATTGAACACTGAAGCTTTCTTT.

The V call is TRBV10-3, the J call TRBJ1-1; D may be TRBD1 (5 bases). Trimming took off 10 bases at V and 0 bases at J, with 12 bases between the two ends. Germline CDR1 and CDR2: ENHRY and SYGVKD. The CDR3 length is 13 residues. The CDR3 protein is CATRGEMNTEAFF. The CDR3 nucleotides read TGTGCCACCCGAGGGGAGATGAACACTGAAGCTTTCTTT.

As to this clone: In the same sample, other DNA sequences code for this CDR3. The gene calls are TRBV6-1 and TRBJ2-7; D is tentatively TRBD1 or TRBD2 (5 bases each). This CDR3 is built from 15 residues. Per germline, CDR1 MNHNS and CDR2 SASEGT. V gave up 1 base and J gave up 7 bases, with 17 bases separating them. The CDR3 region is CASSEGKRGAGEQYF. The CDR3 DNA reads TGTGCCAGCAGTGAAGGGAAGAGGGGAGCAGGGGAGCAGTACTTC.

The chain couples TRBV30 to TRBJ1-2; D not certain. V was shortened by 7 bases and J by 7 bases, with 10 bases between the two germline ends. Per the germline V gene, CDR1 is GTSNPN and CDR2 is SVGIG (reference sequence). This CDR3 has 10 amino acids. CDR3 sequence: CASYTSGYTF. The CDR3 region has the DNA TGTGCCTCCTACACGAGTGGCTACACCTTC.

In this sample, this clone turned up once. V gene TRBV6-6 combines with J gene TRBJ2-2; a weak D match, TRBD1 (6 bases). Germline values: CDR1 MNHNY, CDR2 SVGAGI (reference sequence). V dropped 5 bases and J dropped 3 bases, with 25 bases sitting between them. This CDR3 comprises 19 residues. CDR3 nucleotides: TGTGCCAGCAGTCGGACGCACATCAACAGGGACGTCGACACCGGGGAGCTGTTTTTT. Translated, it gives CASSRTHINRDVDTGELFF.

The CDR3 nucleotides are TGTGCCAGCGCCCAGCGGGGATCTGGGGCCAACGTCCTGACTTTC. This gives the protein CASAQRGSGANVLTF. This chain links TRBV5-4 with TRBJ2-6; 7 nucleotides match TRBD2. Germline loops: CDR1 SGHNT, CDR2 YYREEE (reference sequence). This CDR3 has 15 residues. The V and J ends lost 7 bases and 1 base, in that order; junction bases with no gene match: 5.

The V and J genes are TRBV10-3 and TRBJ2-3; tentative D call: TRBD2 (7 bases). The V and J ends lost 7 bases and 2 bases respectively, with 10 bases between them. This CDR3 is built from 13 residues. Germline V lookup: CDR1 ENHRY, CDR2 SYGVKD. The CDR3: CAIKRGATDTQYF. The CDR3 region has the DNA TGTGCCATCAAACGGGGGGCCACAGATACGCAGTATTTT.

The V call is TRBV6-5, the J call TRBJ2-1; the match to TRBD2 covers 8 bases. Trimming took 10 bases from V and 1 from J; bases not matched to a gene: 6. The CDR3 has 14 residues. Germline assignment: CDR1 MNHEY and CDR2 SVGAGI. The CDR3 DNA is TGTGCCACCCTACGGGGGGGTTCCTACAATGAGCAGTTCTTC. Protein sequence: CATLRGGSYNEQFF.

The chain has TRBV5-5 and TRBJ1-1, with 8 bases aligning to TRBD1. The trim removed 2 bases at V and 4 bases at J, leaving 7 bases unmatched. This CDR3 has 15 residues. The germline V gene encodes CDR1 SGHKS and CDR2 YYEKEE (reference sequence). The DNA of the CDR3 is TGTGCCAGCAGCTTTCGGACAGGGTCCGGCACTGAAGCTTTCTTT. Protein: CASSFRTGSGTEAFF.

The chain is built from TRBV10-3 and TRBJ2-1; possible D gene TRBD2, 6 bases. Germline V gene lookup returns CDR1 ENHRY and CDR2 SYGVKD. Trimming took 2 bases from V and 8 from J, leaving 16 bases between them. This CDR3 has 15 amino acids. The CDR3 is CAISEGLGTGDEQFF. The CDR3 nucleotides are TGTGCCATCAGTGAGGGCTTAGGGACGGGAGATGAGCAGTTCTTC.

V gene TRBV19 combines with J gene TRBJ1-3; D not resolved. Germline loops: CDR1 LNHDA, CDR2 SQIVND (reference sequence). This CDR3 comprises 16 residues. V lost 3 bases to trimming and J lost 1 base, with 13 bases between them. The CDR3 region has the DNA TGTGCCAGTAGTATTGGAACAAGGGCTTCTGGAAACACCATATATTTT. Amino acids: CASSIGTRASGNTIYF.

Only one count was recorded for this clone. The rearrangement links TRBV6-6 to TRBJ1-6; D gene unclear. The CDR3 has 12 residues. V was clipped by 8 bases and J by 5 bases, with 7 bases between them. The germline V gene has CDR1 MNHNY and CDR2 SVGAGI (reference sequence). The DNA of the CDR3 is TGTGCCAGCCGCCATAATAATTCACCCCTCCACTTT. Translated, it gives CASRHNNSPLHF.

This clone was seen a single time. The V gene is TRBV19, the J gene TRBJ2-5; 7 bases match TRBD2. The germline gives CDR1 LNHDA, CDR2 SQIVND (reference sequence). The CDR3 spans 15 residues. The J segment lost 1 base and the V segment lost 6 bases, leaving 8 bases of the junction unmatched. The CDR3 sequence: CASRGRGHTQETQYF. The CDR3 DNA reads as TGTGCCAGTAGAGGGAGGGGCCACACCCAAGAGACCCAGTACTTC.

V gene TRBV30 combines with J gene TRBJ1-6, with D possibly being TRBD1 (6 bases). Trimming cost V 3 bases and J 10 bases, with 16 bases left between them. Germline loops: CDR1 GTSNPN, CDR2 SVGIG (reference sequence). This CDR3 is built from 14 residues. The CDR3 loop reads CAWRSGQTGSPLHF. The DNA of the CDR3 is TGTGCCTGGAGGTCCGGGCAGACAGGCTCACCCCTCCACTTT. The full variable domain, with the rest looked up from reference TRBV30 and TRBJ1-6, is SQTIHQWPATLVQPVGSPLSLECTVEGTSNPNLYWYRQAAGRGLQLLFYSVGIGQISSEVPQNLSASRPQDRQFILSSKKLLLSDSGFYLCAWRSGQTGSPLHFGNGTRLTVT.

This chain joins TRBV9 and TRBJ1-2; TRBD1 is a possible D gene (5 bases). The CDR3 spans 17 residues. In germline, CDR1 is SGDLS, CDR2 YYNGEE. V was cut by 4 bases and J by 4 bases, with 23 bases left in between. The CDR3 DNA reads TGTGCCAGCAGCATAAACCCTGACAGTGCCTCTGGCTATGGCTACACCTTC. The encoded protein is CASSINPDSASGYGYTF.

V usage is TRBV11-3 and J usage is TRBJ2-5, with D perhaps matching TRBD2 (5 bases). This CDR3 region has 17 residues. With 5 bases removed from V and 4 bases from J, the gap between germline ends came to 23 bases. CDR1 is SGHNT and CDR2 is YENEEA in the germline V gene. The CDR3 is CASSKDGPRGGVETQYF. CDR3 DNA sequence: TGTGCCAGCAGCAAAGACGGGCCCCGAGGAGGTGTAGAGACCCAGTACTTC.

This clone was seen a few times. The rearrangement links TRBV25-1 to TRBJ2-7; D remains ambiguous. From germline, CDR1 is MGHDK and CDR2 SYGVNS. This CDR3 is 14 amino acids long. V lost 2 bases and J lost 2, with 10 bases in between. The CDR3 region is CASSESSPAYEQYF. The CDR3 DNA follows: TGTGCCAGCAGTGAAAGCTCTCCAGCCTACGAGCAGTACTTC.

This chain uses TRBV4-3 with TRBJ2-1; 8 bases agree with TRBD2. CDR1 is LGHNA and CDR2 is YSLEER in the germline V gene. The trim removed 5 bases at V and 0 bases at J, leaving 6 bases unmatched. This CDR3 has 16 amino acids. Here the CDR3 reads CASSAILAVSYNEQFF. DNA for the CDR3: TGCGCCAGCAGCGCCATACTAGCGGTCTCCTACAATGAGCAGTTCTTC.

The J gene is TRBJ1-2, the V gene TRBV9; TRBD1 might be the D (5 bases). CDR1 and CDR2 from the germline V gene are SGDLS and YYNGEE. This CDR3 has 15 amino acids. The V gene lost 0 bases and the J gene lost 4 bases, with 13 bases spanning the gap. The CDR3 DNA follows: TGTGCCAGCAGCGTAGGTGGGGCTAGTATCTATGGCTACACCTTC. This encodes CASSVGGASIYGYTF.

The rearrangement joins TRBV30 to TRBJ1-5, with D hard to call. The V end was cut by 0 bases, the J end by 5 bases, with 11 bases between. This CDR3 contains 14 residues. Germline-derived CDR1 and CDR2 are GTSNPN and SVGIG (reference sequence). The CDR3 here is CAWSVLTDDQPQHF. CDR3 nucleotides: TGTGCCTGGAGTGTTTTAACAGACGATCAGCCCCAGCATTTT.

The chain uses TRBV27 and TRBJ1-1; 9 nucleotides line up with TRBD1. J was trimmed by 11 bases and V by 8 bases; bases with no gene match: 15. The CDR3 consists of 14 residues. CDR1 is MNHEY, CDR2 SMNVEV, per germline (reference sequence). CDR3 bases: TGTGCCAGCCGTCAGATGACAGGGGGGTCCCCGGCTTTCTTT. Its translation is CASRQMTGGSPAFF.

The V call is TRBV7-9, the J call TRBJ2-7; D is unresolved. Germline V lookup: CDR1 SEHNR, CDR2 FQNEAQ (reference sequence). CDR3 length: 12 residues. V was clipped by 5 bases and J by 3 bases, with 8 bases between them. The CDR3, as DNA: TGTGCCAGCAGCCCCCGCCACTACGAGCAGTACTTC. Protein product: CASSPRHYEQYF.

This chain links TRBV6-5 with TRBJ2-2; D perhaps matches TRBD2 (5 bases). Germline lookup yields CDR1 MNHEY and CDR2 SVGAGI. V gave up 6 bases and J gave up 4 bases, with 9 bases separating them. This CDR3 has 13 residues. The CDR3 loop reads CASSSGFTGELFF. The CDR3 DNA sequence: TGTGCCAGCAGCTCGGGGTTCACCGGGGAGCTGTTTTTT.